Included here is one T cell receptor (beta chain) sequence, with context. Its antigen is not identified. V lost 5 bases to trimming and J lost 6 bases; unmatched junction nucleotides: 5. This CDR3 comprises 14 residues. Germline CDR1 is MRHNA and CDR2 is SNTAGT. The data were obtained in a study of cytomegalovirus exposure and HLA in healthy donors. Study conclusions and caveats: According to an earlier analysis, most TCR beta V segments yielded productive rearrangements about 87% or about 30% of the time.

The primer mix had 60 Vbeta and 13 Jbeta primers. Generated by immunoSEQ multiplex PCR, the TCRdb table keeps only in-frame clones and is missing some. Here the sample spans about 210,000 clones, approximately 80% being singletons. This sequence was found in a woman between 25 and 40 years old in good health and CMV-seropositive. V is TRBV6-4 and J is TRBJ2-1; 9 nucleotides align to TRBD2. Sequenced material: PBMCs. The CDR3 DNA sequence: TGTGCCAGCAGTCTGGCGGGAGGGGGCAATGAGCAGTTCTTC. Its translation is CASSLAGGGNEQFF.